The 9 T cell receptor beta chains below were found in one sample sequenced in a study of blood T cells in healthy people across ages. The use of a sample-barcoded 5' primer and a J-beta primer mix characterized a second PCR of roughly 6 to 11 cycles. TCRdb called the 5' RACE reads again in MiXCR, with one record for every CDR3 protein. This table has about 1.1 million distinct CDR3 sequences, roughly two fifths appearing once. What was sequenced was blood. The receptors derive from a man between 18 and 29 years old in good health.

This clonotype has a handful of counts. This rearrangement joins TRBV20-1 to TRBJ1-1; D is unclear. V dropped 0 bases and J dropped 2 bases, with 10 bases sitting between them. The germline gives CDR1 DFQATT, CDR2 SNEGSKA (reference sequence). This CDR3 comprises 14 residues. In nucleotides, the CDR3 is TGCAGTGCTAGAGACCAGGCGAGCAACACTGAAGCTTTCTTT. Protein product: CSARDQASNTEAFF.

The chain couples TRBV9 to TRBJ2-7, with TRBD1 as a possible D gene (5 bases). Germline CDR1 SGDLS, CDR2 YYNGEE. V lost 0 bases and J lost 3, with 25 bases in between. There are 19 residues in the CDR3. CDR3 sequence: CASSVGSEPWGSEIYEQYF. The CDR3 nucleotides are TGTGCCAGCAGCGTAGGATCGGAGCCCTGGGGCAGCGAAATCTACGAGCAGTACTTC. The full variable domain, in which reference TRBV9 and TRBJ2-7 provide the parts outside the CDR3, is DSGVTQTPKHLITATGQRVTLRCSPRSGDLSVYWYQQSLDQGLQFLIQYYNGEERAKGNILERFSAQQFPDLHSELNLSSLELGDSALYFCASSVGSEPWGSEIYEQYFGPGTRLTVT.

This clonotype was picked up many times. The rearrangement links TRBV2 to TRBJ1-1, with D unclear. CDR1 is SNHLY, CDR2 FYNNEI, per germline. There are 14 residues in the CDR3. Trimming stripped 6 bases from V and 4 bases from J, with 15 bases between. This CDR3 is CASSTYGRTTEAFF. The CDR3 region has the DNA TGTGCCAGCAGCACGTACGGACGGACCACTGAAGCTTTCTTT. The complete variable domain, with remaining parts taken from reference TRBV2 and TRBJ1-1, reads EPEVTQTPSHQVTQMGQEVILRCVPISNHLYFYWYRQILGQKVEFLVSFYNNEISEKSEIFDDQFSVERPDGSNFTLKIRSTKLEDSAMYFCASSTYGRTTEAFFGQGTRLTVV.

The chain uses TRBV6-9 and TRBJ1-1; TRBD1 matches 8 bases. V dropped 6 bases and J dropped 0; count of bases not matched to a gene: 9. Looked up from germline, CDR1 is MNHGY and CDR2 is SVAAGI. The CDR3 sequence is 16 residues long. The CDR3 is CASRTPGGLLNTEAFF. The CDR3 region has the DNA TGTGCCAGCAGAACCCCAGGGGGCTTGCTGAACACTGAAGCTTTCTTT.

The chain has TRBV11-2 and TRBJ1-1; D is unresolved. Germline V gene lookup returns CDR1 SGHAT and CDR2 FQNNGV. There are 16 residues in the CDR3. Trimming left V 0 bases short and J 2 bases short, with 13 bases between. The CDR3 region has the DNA TGTGCCAGCAGCTTAGATCAGTCCTTAACTAACACTGAAGCTTTCTTT. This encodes CASSLDQSLTNTEAFF.

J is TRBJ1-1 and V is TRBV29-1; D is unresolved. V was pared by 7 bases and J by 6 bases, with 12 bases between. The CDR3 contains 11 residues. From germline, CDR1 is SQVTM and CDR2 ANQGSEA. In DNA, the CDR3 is TGCAGCGGGCCTGAAGACGCTGAAGCTTTCTTT. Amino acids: CSGPEDAEAFF.

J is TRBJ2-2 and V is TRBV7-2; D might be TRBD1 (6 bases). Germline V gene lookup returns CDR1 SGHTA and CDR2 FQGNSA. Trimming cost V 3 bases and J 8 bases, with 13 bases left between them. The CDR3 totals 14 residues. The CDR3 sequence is CASSFDIGTGELFF. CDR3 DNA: TGTGCCAGCAGCTTTGATATTGGGACAGGGGAGCTGTTTTTT.

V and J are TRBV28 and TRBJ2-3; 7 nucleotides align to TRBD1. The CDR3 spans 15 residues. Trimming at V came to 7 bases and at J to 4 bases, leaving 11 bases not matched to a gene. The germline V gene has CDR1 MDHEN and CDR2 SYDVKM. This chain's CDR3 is CASTRTGPHSDTQYF. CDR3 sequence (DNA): TGTGCCAGCACCAGGACAGGTCCCCATTCAGATACGCAGTATTTT.

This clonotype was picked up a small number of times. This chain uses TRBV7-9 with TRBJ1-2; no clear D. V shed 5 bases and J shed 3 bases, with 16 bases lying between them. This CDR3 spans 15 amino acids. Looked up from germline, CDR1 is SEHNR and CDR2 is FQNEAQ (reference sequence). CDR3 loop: CASSPSMAAHYGYTF. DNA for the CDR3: TGTGCCAGCAGCCCAAGCATGGCGGCCCACTATGGCTACACCTTC.